These 18 T cell receptor beta chains share one sample of origin, sequenced in a study of blood T cell repertoires in COVID-19. Repertoires were generated with immunoSEQ multiplex PCR, while TCRdb's copy carries only in-frame clones and drops some. The table includes about 240,000 clones, about nine tenths detected once. Sequencing used PBMCs or T cells enriched from blood (not recorded which). Receptor source: a woman aged 30 to 39 with acute COVID-19.

The chain carries TRBV10-3 and TRBJ1-5; D is unresolved. In germline, CDR1 is ENHRY, CDR2 SYGVKD. V lost 0 bases, J lost 2 bases, and 17 bases lay in between. The length of the CDR3 is 18 residues. The CDR3 here is CAISESSFRSDGNQPQHF. CDR3 nucleotides: TGTGCCATCAGTGAGTCAAGTTTCCGTAGCGACGGCAATCAGCCCCAGCATTTT.

The chain links TRBV19 to TRBJ1-4; D unresolved. Between the trimmed V and J ends, which lost 11 bases and 11 bases, there was a span of 21 bases. The CDR3 length is 13 residues. The germline V gene has CDR1 LNHDA and CDR2 SQIVND (reference sequence). The CDR3 DNA reads TGTGCCGCAATGGGGAACCTCGGAGGGAAACTGTTTTTT. Translation: CAAMGNLGGKLFF.

The chain joins TRBV11-2 to TRBJ2-1; weak D call: TRBD2 (6 bases). Trimming stripped 5 bases from V and 0 bases from J, with 20 bases between. CDR1 is SGHAT and CDR2 is FQNNGV in the germline V gene. The CDR3 loop spans 18 amino acids. The DNA of the CDR3 is TGTGCCAGCAGCCCCCGGGGGAGCGGAAGTGGCTCCTACAATGAGCAGTTCTTC. Protein sequence: CASSPRGSGSGSYNEQFF.

This clone was seen a few times. V and J are TRBV5-1 and TRBJ1-1; TRBD1 is a possible D gene (5 bases). Looked up from germline, CDR1 is SGHRS and CDR2 is YFSETQ. The CDR3 contains 15 residues. V was clipped by 1 base and J by 3 bases, with 13 bases between them. CDR3 coding DNA: TGCGCCAGCAGCTTGAGGTCAGGGAGGGACACTGAAGCTTTCTTT. Translated, it gives CASSLRSGRDTEAFF.

The CDR3 nucleotides are TGTGCCAGCAGCCAGACCAGACTCTCCAACACCGGGGAGCTGTTTTTT. Its protein product is CASSQTRLSNTGELFF. The J gene is TRBJ2-2, the V gene TRBV14; D ambiguous. The germline V and J ends were trimmed by 3 bases and 2 bases, with 13 bases remaining between them. The germline V gene has CDR1 SGHDN and CDR2 FVKESK. CDR3 length equals 16 residues.

V is TRBV5-1 and J is TRBJ1-6, with D possibly matching TRBD1 (5 bases). Germline values: CDR1 SGHRS, CDR2 YFSETQ. CDR3 size: 13 residues. Trimming removed 1 base from V and 14 bases from J, with 13 bases in between. CDR3 loop: CASSLSGYSTLHF. The CDR3 nucleotides read TGCGCCAGCAGCTTGTCAGGGTACTCCACCCTCCACTTT. Using reference TRBV5-1 and TRBJ1-6 for the parts outside the CDR3, the full variable domain is KAGVTQTPRYLIKTRGQQVTLSCSPISGHRSVSWYQQTPGQGLQFLFEYFSETQRNKGNFPGRFSGRQFSNSRSEMNVSTLELGDSALYLCASSLSGYSTLHFGNGTRLTVT.

The J gene is TRBJ1-1, the V gene TRBV29-1; no firm D call. V lost 5 bases to trimming and J lost 1 base, with 14 bases between them. This CDR3 has 14 amino acids. Germline CDR1 is SQVTM and CDR2 is ANQGSEA. CDR3 sequence: CSVSDGVANTEAFF. In DNA form, the CDR3 reads TGCAGCGTTTCCGACGGGGTGGCGAACACTGAAGCTTTCTTT.

The V and J genes are TRBV6-1 and TRBJ1-2; D is unresolved. CDR1 and CDR2 (germline): MNHNS, SASEGT. Trimming took 4 bases from V and 4 from J, leaving 19 bases between them. The CDR3 loop spans 16 amino acids. Here the CDR3 DNA reads TGTGCCAGCAGTGCCACCGCCGGAGGGCCCGTCTATGGCTACACCTTC. This encodes CASSATAGGPVYGYTF.

The rearrangement links TRBV5-8 to TRBJ1-2; 7 bases are a match to TRBD1. The ends lost 5 bases at V and 7 bases at J; junction bases unmatched: 5. Germline V gene sequence: CDR1 SGHTS, CDR2 YDEGEE. The length of the CDR3 is 12 residues. CDR3 bases: TGTGCCAGCAGTCCGACAGGGCCTGGCTACACCTTC. Translation gives CASSPTGPGYTF.

The chain's CDR3 is CASTPGRVEKLFF. CDR3 coding DNA: TGTGCCAGCACTCCAGGGAGGGTTGAAAAACTGTTTTTT. The rearrangement uses TRBV2 and TRBJ1-4; possibly TRBD1 for D (5 bases). CDR3 length: 13 residues. Germline CDR1 SNHLY, CDR2 FYNNEI. Between the trimmed V and J ends, which lost 7 bases and 7 bases, there was a span of 13 bases.

CDR3 protein: CASSAGGAPLHF. The CDR3 DNA is TGTGCCAGCAGCGCGGGGGGGGCGCCCCTCCACTTT. The rearrangement links TRBV3-1 (or the pseudogene TRBV3-2) to TRBJ1-6, with a weak D call TRBD1 (6 bases). CDR1 is LGHDT and CDR2 is YNNKEL in the germline V gene (reference sequence). Trimming stripped 5 bases from V and 13 bases from J, with 12 bases between. The CDR3 is 12 residues long.

V gene TRBV24-1 combines with J gene TRBJ2-2; D gene ambiguous. The germline V gene has CDR1 KGHDR and CDR2 SFDVKD. Trimming removed 3 bases at V and 7 bases at J, with 2 bases between. This CDR3 is 11 amino acids long. The CDR3 protein is CATSDHGELFF. In DNA form, the CDR3 reads TGTGCCACCAGTGATCACGGGGAGCTGTTTTTT.

The chain joins TRBV30 to TRBJ1-4; D possibly corresponds to TRBD1 (5 bases). The germline CDR1 and CDR2 sequences are GTSNPN and SVGIG (reference sequence). V shed 2 bases and J shed 8 bases, with 12 bases lying between them. The CDR3 totals 13 residues. The CDR3, as DNA: TGTGCCTGGAGTCAACAGGAAGGGGAAAAACTGTTTTTT. It codes for CAWSQQEGEKLFF.

Written as DNA, the CDR3 is TGTGCCAGTAGTATGACAGGGGGAAACCAGCCCCAGCATTTT. It translates to CASSMTGGNQPQHF. The genes are TRBV19 and TRBJ1-5; 9 positions match TRBD1. V shed 3 bases and J 7 bases; nucleotides not matched to a gene: 4. This CDR3 is built from 14 residues. Germline assignment: CDR1 LNHDA and CDR2 SQIVND (reference sequence). Together with reference TRBV19 and TRBJ1-5, the CDR3 gives the full variable domain: DGGITQSPKYLFRKEGQNVTLSCEQNLNHDAMYWYRQDPGQGLRLIYYSQIVNDFQKGDIAEGYSVSREKKESFPLTVTSAQKNPTAFYLCASSMTGGNQPQHFGDGTRLSIL.

The J gene is TRBJ1-1, the V gene TRBV12-3 or TRBV12-4; 7 positions agree with TRBD1. J lost 8 bases, V lost 6 bases, and 9 bases had no gene match. This CDR3 region has 13 residues. CDR3: CASRVTGSREAFF. DNA for the CDR3: TGTGCCAGCAGGGTGACAGGGAGCAGGGAAGCTTTCTTT.

This chain uses TRBV7-9 with TRBJ2-4; D uncertain. With 5 bases removed from V and 0 bases from J, the gap between germline ends came to 11 bases. The CDR3 runs 15 residues. CDR1 SEHNR and CDR2 FQNEAQ come from the germline V gene (reference sequence). The CDR3 sequence: CASSEVELAKNIQYF. CDR3 bases: TGTGCCAGCAGCGAGGTAGAACTAGCCAAAAACATTCAGTACTTC.

The chain recombines TRBV2 with TRBJ2-3, with 7 bases matching TRBD1. The CDR3 length is 14 residues. The germline V gene encodes CDR1 SNHLY and CDR2 FYNNEI. J was trimmed by 3 bases and V by 6 bases; bases with no gene match: 6. CDR3 DNA: TGTGCCAGCAGCACAGGGGAAGGGACAGATACGCAGTATTTT. It yields the protein CASSTGEGTDTQYF.

The chain joins TRBV6-5 to TRBJ1-5; D is ambiguous. V lost 6 bases and J 3 bases, leaving 9 bases between the germline ends. The CDR3 contains 13 residues. CDR1 and CDR2 (germline): MNHEY, SVGAGI. The CDR3 region is CASRQLFNQPQHF. The CDR3 coding sequence is TGTGCCAGCAGACAGTTATTCAATCAGCCCCAGCATTTT.